This T cell receptor beta chain was retrieved from a study of read filtering for tumor transcriptome and immune sequencing (dated by TCRdb to 2020 to 2021). At the level of the whole study: Of the patients in the cohort, approximately 16 were male and roughly 13 were female, and their mean age was 65.9 years, with a range of roughly 45 to 90. Under revised international staging, roughly 8 patients fell into R-ISS I, 15 or so into R-ISS II and about 7 into R-ISS III. After DNase treatment, whole-transcriptome libraries were prepared using the TruSeq RNA Access Library Prep Kit. Per sample, about 4.05 to 10.27 million TCR-region mapped reads were obtained with IR-seq, compared with only 85 to 1273 with RNA-seq. Using the same bone marrow samples, the study compared TCR repertoires obtained by targeted immune repertoire sequencing with those obtained by bulk whole-transcriptome sequencing. One main goal was a read-filtering strategy for immune repertoire data, in particular deciding whether clonotypes backed by only one read should be removed. What the authors observed across the whole study: The correlation between IR-seq and RNA-seq shared clonotype proportions was increased by removal of single-read clonotypes. Single-read clonotypes made up 80% to 85% of clonotypes but only approximately 4% of total reads in IR-seq, compared with roughly 70% of clonotypes and roughly 40% of reads in RNA-seq. IR-seq captured clonotypes at much higher depth and more reliably than RNA-seq, and smaller IR-seq throughput sufficed to identify most shared clonotypes. The sorted CD138-negative fraction was composed of a mixed bone marrow immune population rather than of purified T cells.

As for this clonotype: Which antigen it targets is not known. A read error may explain this, as a much larger clone is one base away.

Bone marrow was sampled from every patient at the time of active disease. Isolation of bone marrow mononuclear cells was performed by Ficoll-Hypaque density gradient centrifugation. Myeloma plasma cells were removed and CD138-negative cells were collected by negative selection after labeling with CD138 magnetic microbeads on a MACS separator. Purity of the isolated cells was checked by flow cytometry on an Attune NxT using CD138 antibodies. TRIzol reagent was used to extract total RNA, and a NanoDrop spectrophotometer was used to quantify the extracted RNA. Paired RNA-seq and IR-seq were performed on each patient's CD138-negative bone marrow sample. The CDR3 starts with the cysteine, ends with the phenylalanine, and has 13 residues. Of all the DNA, just the CDR3 is kept, 39 bases in frame from base 1. The germline V gene provides CDR1 MNHNS and CDR2 SASEGT. TCR libraries were constructed from 350 to 400 ng RNA using the Immunoverse kit, and molecular barcoded adaptors covering alpha/delta and beta/gamma chains were employed. TCR library preparation was performed with the same RNA that was used for transcriptome sequencing. An Illumina HiSeq 4000 with 2 x 150 cycles was used to sequence the TCR libraries. In the original analysis: MiXCR aligned TCR reads to human V, D, J and C references and assembled the aligned reads into CDR3 clonotypes, with quality filtering and error correction included. The tcR package in R was used for analysis of clonotype counts and gene usage diversity. Raw mapping reads were checked after the RNA-seq reads had been mapped by STAR aligner version 2.5.3a onto the human GRCh37 genome. IR-seq fastq files were randomly downsampled with Seqtk 1.3 to test the effect of sequencing depth on detected clonotypes. Through fastp at Q25 and MiXCR, TCRdb rebuilt clones from the public reads, retaining in-frame beta chains. For every CDR3 protein sequence, its rows merge into one entry that carries the most common genes and DNA. The V and J calls, along with clone size, are taken from TCRdb and not from the paper's own processing. In all, the sample holds under 30,000 distinct CDR3 sequences, and about 20% of those were seen once. The leading ten clones occupy roughly half of the sample.

Sequencing was carried out using a population of CD138-negative cells sorted from bone marrow. The cell subset or site tag for this specimen amounts to: bone marrow mononuclear cells depleted of CD138+ plasma/myeloma cells by negative magnetic selection. The rearrangement joined TRBV6-1 to TRBJ1-1; no D gene can be assigned with confidence. The sequence derives from a donor aged 40 or over with multiple myeloma. The CDR3: CASRTTLNTEAYF. The sequenced DNA: TGTGCCAGCAGGACTACATTGAACACTGAAGCTTACTTT.